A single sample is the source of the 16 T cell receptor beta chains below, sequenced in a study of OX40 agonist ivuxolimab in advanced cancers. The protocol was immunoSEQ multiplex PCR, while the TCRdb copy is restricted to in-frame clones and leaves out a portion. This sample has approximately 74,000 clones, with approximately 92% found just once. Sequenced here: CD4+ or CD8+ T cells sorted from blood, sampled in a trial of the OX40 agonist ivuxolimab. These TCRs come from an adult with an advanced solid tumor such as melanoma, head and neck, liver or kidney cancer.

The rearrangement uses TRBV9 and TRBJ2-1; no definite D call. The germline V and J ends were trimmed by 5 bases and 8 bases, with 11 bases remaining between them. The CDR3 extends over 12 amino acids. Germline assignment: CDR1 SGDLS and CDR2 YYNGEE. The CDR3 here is CASRGPGDEQFF. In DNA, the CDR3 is TGTGCCAGCAGAGGTCCGGGCGATGAGCAGTTCTTC.

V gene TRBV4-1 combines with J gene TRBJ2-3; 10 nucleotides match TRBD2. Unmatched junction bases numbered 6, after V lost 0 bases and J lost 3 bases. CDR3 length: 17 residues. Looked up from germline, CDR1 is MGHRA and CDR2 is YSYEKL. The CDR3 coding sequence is TGCGCCAGCAGCCAAGAAGTGGCTAGCGGGGGTACAGATACGCAGTATTTT. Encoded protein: CASSQEVASGGTDTQYF.

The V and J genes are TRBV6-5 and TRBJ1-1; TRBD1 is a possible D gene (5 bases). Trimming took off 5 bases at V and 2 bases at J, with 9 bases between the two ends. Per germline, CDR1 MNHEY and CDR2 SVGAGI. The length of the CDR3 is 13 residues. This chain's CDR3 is CASSTTENTEAFF. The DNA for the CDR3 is TGTGCCAGCAGTACGACAGAAAACACTGAAGCTTTCTTT.

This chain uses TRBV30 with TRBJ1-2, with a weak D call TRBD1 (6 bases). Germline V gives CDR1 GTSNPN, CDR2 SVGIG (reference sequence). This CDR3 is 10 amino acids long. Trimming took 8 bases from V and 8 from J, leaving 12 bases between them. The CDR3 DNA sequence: TGTGCCGGAGGGGGAGGGGGCTACACCTTC. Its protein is CAGGGGGYTF. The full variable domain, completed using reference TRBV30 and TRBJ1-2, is SQTIHQWPATLVQPVGSPLSLECTVEGTSNPNLYWYRQAAGRGLQLLFYSVGIGQISSEVPQNLSASRPQDRQFILSSKKLLLSDSGFYLCAGGGGGYTFGSGTRLTVV.

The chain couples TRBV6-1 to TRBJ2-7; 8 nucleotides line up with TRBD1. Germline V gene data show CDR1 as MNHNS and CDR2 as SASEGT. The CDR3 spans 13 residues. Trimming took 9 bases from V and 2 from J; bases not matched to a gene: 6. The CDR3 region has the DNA TGTGCCAGTGCCTTGGGACAGGCCTACGAGCAGTACTTC. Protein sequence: CASALGQAYEQYF.

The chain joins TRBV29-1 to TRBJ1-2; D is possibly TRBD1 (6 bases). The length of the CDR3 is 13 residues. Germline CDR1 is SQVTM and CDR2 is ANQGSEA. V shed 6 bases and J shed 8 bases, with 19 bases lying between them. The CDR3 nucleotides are TGCAGCGTCCCGGGGCAGGGGTTTAGCGGCTACACCTTC. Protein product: CSVPGQGFSGYTF.

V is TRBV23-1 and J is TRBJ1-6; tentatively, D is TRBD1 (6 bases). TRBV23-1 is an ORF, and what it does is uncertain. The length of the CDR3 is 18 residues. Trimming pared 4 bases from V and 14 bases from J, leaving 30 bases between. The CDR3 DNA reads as TGCGCCAGCAGTCTTCCCATCAGCCGCAGGGAGGGGGGGATCACCCTCCACTTT. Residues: CASSLPISRREGGITLHF.

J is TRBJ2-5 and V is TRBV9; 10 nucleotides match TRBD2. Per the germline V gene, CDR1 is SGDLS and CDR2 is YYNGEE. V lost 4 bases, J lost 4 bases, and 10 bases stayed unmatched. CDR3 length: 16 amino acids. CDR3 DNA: TGTGCCAGCAGCCCCAGGTTAGCGGGAGGACGAGAGACCCAGTACTTC. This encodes CASSPRLAGGRETQYF.

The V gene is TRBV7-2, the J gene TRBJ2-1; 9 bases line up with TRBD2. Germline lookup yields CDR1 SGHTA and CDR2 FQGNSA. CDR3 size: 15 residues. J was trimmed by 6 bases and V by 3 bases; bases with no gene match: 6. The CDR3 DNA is TGTGCCAGCAGCTTCGTAGCGGGAGAGGGCAATGAGCAGTTCTTC. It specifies CASSFVAGEGNEQFF.

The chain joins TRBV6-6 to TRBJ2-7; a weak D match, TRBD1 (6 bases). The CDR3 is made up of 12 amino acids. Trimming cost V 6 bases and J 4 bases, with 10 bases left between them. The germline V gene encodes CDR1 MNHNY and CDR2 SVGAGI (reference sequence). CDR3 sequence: CASRGRGYEQYF. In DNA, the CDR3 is TGTGCCAGCAGGGGCAGGGGTTACGAGCAGTACTTC.

CDR3 sequence (DNA): TGTGCCAGCAGCTTACTAGCGGGAGATACGCAGTATTTT. This gives the protein CASSLLAGDTQYF. The rearrangement joins TRBV7-2 to TRBJ2-3; 8 bases fit TRBD2. V lost 2 bases and J lost 5; bases outside the gene matches: 0. Germline CDR1 SGHTA, CDR2 FQGNSA. The CDR3 runs to 13 residues.

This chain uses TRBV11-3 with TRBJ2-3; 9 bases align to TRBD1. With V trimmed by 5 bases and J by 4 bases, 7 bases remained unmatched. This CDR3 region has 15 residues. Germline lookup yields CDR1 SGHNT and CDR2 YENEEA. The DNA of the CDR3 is TGTGCCAGCAGCCCCGGGACAGGGATCTCAGATACGCAGTATTTT. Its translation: CASSPGTGISDTQYF.

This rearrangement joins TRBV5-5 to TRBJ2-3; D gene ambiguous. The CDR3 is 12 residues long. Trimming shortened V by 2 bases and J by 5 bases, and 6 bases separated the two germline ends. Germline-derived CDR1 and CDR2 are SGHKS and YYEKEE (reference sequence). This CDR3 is CASSFRIDTQYF. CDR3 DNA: TGTGCCAGCAGCTTTCGGATAGATACGCAGTATTTT.

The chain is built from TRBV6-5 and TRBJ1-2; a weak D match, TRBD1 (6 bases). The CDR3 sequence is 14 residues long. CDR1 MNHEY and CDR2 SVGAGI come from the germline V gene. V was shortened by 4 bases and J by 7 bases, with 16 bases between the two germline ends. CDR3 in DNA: TGTGCCAGCAGTTTCACCGGGACAAGGTCTGGCTACACCTTC. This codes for CASSFTGTRSGYTF.

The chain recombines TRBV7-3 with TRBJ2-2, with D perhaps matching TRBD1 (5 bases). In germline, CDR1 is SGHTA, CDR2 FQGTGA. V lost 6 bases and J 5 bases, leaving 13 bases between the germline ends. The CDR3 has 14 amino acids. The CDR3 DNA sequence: TGTGCCAGCAGGTTTAGGGGATTGACCGGGGAGCTGTTTTTT. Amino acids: CASRFRGLTGELFF.

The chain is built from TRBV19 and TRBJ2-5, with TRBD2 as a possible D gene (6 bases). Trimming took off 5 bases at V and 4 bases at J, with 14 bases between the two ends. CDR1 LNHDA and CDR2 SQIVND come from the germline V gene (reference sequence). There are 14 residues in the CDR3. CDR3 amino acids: CASSEHGSGETQYF. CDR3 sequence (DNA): TGTGCCAGTAGTGAACACGGGAGTGGAGAGACCCAGTACTTC.